This record covers a single T cell receptor (beta chain). There are a few counts of this clone. No cognate antigen has been identified for it. Base-call qualities are not available, and no considerably larger clone is one nucleotide away. From the cysteine through the phenylalanine, the CDR3 covers 14 amino acids. Only the CDR3 portion is preserved as DNA: 42 bases, with reading frame beginning at the first base. V is shortened by 4 bases, J by 3 bases, and the region joining them spans 10 bases. CDR1 and CDR2, looked up from the germline V gene (reference sequence), are SEHNR and FQNEAQ. This sample stems from a study of beta chain features in type 1 diabetes (dated by TCRdb to 2016 to 2019). Some background on the complete study: Mean age, gender distribution, total cell number and subset yield were not different between patients and healthy donors. Across all samples, almost 110 million sorted cells were examined, and cell number per subset correlated strongly with RNA yield. In the study, TCRB repertoires of sorted circulating CD4+ T cell subsets from recently diagnosed type 1 diabetes patients were compared with those of matched healthy donors. Whereas all 30 or so donors provided naive and central memory subsets, regulatory and stem cell-like memory subsets were isolated from just 8 patients and roughly 8 healthy donors. Overall results and qualifications from the work: Naive, central memory and regulatory TCRB repertoires appeared to be more similar among patients than among healthy donors. Fewer insertions and more nucleotide deletions at VDJ recombination sites were observed in patients with type 1 diabetes, implying thymic rearrangement abnormalities. A moderate but significant shortening of TCRB CDR3 length was observed in type 1 diabetes patients in all four CD4+ subsets. Because cDNA was sequenced instead of genomic DNA, activated cells with high expression could be over-represented, although the groups did not differ in activation or CD3 levels. Shorter templates might be favored by PCR, yet because patient and control samples were amplified and corrected together, any such skew would affect both groups equally. HLA sub-analyses involved small numbers of individuals, so any influence of HLA type on TCRB rearrangement remained unresolved.

The High Capacity cDNA Reverse Transcription Kit was used to reverse transcribe all of the isolated RNA, meaning that expressed TCRB transcripts were what got sequenced. Naive, central memory and regulatory T cell samples underwent deep immunoSEQ sequencing, averaging about 3.57 million total reads per sample. Sorted cells were lysed in RLT buffer and RNA was extracted with DNase-treated RNeasy Micro or Mini kits, depending on cell number. Each cell subset was processed on its own to prevent cross-contamination, while patient and healthy donor samples were processed together. The immunoSEQ multiplex PCR was used to amplify TCRB sequences from cDNA, generating 87-bp fragments that spanned the CDR3 region. Sequencing of the amplicons was performed on the Illumina HiSeq platform. As for the original processing: PCR bias was computationally corrected using synthetic template baselines, reads within Hamming distance 2 were collapsed, and singletons that could not be merged were discarded. Reads were aligned to IMGT to assign V, D and J genes, CDR3 length, and insertions or deletions at six rearrangement sites. Within each subset, clonotype counts were normalized to sorted cell number, after which true diversity and Gini coefficients were computed with the tcR R package. The overlap coefficient, calculated on TCRB nucleotide sequences, was used to measure repertoire sharing. Out-of-frame TCRB sequences from naive cells were analyzed to stand in for the pre-selection repertoire. Drawn from immuneACCESS, this table holds only the in-frame rearrangements with V and J called that TCRdb kept. Clones are partly lost; checked studies trace under half to an unresolved V gene and leave the rest unexplained. V and J calls and clone size follow that table, whereas D and trimming were derived from the DNA. The sample has around 310,000 clones on record, about 13% of them singletons. Approximately 0.016% of the sample rests with the top ten.

Each donor gave one peripheral blood draw, averaging roughly 100 mL, which was collected into heparinised tubes. A BD FACSAria II was used to sort naive, central memory, regulatory and stem cell-like memory CD4+ T cells with a panel that included CD45RO, CCR7, CD25, CD127, CD95 and CD27. All sorted populations exceeded 95% purity. PBMCs were isolated immediately by Lymphoprep density gradient centrifugation and stained directly without culture. So that batch effects would be minimized, each experiment stained and sorted samples in pairs, pairing one healthy donor with one patient. The rearranged chain carries TRBV7-9 and TRBJ1-5, with a tentative D gene TRBD1 over 6 matching bases. The clonotype was recovered from a woman between 18 and 30 years old with type 1 diabetes. Sequencing input: naive CD4+ T cells from blood. The cell subset or site label corresponds to: true naive CD4+ T cells. The CDR3 region reads CASSSGGTNQPQHF. In nucleotide form, the sequence is TGTGCCAGCAGCTCTGGGGGCACCAATCAGCCCCAGCATTTT.